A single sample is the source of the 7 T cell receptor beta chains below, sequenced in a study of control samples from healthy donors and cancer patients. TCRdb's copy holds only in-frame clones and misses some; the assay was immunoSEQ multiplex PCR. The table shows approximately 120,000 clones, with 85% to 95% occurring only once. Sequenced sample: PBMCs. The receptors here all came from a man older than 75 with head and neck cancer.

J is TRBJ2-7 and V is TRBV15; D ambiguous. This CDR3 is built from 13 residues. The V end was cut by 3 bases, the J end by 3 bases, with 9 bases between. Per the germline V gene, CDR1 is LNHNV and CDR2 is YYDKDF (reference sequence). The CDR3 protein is CATSRDLLYEQYF. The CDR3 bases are TGTGCCACCAGCAGGGACCTCCTCTACGAGCAGTACTTC.

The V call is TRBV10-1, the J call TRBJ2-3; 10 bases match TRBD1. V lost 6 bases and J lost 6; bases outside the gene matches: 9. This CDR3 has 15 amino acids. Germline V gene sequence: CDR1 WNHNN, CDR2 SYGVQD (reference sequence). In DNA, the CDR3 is TGCGCCAGCAGCCCCGGGACAGGGGTGTTGGATACGCAGTATTTT. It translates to CASSPGTGVLDTQYF.

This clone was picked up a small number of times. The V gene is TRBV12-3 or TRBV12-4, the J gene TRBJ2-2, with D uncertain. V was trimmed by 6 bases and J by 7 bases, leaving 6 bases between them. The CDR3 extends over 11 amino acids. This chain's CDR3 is CASSPIGELFF. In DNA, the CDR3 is TGTGCCAGCAGCCCCATCGGGGAGCTGTTTTTT.

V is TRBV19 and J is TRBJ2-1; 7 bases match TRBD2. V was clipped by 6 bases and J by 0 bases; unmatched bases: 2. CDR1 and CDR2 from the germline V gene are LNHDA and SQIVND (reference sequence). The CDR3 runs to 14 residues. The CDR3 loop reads CASRGGSSYNEQFF. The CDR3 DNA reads TGTGCCAGTAGGGGGGGGTCCTCCTACAATGAGCAGTTCTTC.

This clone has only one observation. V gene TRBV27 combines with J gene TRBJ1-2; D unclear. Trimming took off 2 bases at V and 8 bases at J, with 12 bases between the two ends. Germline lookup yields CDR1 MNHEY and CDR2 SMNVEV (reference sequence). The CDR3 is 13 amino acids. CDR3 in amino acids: CASSLLPKGGYTF. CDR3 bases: TGTGCCAGCAGTTTACTACCCAAGGGAGGCTACACCTTC.

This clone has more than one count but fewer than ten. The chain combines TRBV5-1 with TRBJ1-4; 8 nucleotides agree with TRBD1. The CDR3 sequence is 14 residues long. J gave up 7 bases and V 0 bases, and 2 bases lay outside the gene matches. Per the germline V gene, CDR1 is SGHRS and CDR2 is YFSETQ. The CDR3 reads CASSLGTGSEKLFF. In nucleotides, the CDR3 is TGCGCCAGCAGCTTGGGGACAGGGAGTGAAAAACTGTTTTTT. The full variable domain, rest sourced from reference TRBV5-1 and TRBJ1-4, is KAGVTQTPRYLIKTRGQQVTLSCSPISGHRSVSWYQQTPGQGLQFLFEYFSETQRNKGNFPGRFSGRQFSNSRSEMNVSTLELGDSALYLCASSLGTGSEKLFFGSGTQLSVL.

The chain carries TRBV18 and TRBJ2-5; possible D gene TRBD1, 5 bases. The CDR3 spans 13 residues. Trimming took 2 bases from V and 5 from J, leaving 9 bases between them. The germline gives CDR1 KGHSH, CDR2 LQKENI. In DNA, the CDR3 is TGTGCCAGCTCACCAGGCAGGGCGGAGACCCAGTACTTC. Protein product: CASSPGRAETQYF.